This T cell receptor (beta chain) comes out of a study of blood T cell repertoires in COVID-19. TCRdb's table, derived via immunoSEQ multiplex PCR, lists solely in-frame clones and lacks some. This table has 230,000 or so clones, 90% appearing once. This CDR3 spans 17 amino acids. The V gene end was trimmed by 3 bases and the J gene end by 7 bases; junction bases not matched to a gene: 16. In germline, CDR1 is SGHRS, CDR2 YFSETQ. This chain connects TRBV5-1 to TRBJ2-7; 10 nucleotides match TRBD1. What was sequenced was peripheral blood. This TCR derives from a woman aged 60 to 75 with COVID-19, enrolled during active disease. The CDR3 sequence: CASSSGSTGGERPEQYF. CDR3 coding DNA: TGCGCCAGCAGCTCAGGATCGACAGGGGGCGAGCGTCCGGAGCAGTACTTC.